This T cell receptor (beta chain) came from a study of cytomegalovirus exposure and HLA in healthy donors. Study details: The 110 or so validation repertoires used the same platform as the roughly 670 first-cohort repertoires, a later analysis reported.

This CDR3 is 17 amino acids long. Looked up from germline, CDR1 is SGHRS and CDR2 is YFSETQ. V gave up 0 bases and J gave up 0 bases, with 13 bases separating them. The study, taken as a whole, reports: The study recorded about 160 TCR beta chains that were cytomegalovirus-associated. Confirmation was obtained in vitro that a few CMV-associated chains are specific for CMV antigens.

The assay was immunoSEQ multiplex PCR, and TCRdb's table has in-frame clones only and misses some. The data show roughly 73,000 clones, with 85% to 95% seen just once and approximately 1.5% held by the top ten. Comments on this clone: The target antigen is unknown.

Sequencing used PBMCs. The V gene is TRBV5-1, the J gene TRBJ1-5, with a possible D match to TRBD1 (5 bases). The receptor was isolated from a man younger than 30 in good health and CMV-seropositive. CDR3 coding DNA: TGCGCCAGCAGCTTGGGGGTTCCGGGGGGTAGCAATCAGCCCCAGCATTTT. Translating it yields CASSLGVPGGSNQPQHF.